Listed below are T cell receptor beta chains from one sample, sequenced in a study of cytomegalovirus exposure and HLA in healthy donors. Sequencing was performed with immunoSEQ multiplex PCR; in TCRdb, only in-frame clones are kept and a portion is missing. The sample consists of tens of thousands of clones, less than 80% of them appearing once. Input material: PBMCs. These receptor sequences come from a woman between 50 and 59 years old in good health and CMV-seropositive. Both conserved end residues are trimmed from each CDR3. Each record gives: J gene, V gene, CDR3 protein.

j_call: TRBJ2-5; v_call: TRBV4-1; cdr3_aa: ASSQGAANQETQY
j_call: TRBJ2-5; v_call: TRBV28; cdr3_aa: ASSRLAFQETQY
j_call: TRBJ1-6; v_call: TRBV5-4; cdr3_aa: ASSSDYMGNSPLH
j_call: TRBJ1-5; v_call: TRBV19; cdr3_aa: ASSTQPGTGMGNQPQH
j_call: TRBJ2-7; v_call: TRBV19; cdr3_aa: ASSNRGGDEQY
j_call: TRBJ1-5; v_call: TRBV20-1; cdr3_aa: SATRQIPQH
j_call: TRBJ1-4; v_call: TRBV4-1; cdr3_aa: ASSQGTGNEKLF
j_call: TRBJ2-5; v_call: TRBV27; cdr3_aa: ASSSQETQY
j_call: TRBJ2-7; v_call: TRBV18; cdr3_aa: ASSTGTGISEQY
j_call: TRBJ1-2; v_call: TRBV7-2; cdr3_aa: ASSPDLAYGYT
j_call: TRBJ2-5; v_call: TRBV19; cdr3_aa: ASSTTGVGETQY
j_call: TRBJ1-2; v_call: TRBV4-3; cdr3_aa: ASSQDETGYEGYT
j_call: TRBJ2-3; v_call: TRBV6-6; cdr3_aa: ASRGVADTQY
j_call: TRBJ1-4; v_call: TRBV7-8; cdr3_aa: ASSLVRQGAVREKLF
j_call: TRBJ1-3; v_call: TRBV5-1; cdr3_aa: ASSKTVNGLGNTIY
j_call: TRBJ2-5; v_call: TRBV6-9; cdr3_aa: ASSYAGTSGEEETQY
j_call: TRBJ1-1; v_call: TRBV2; cdr3_aa: ASSVGGGGTEAF
j_call: TRBJ2-7; v_call: TRBV28; cdr3_aa: ASSPAGGYEQY
j_call: TRBJ2-2; v_call: TRBV7-2; cdr3_aa: ASSHGGATTGELF
j_call: TRBJ1-5; v_call: TRBV7-2; cdr3_aa: ASSWDSYNQPQH
j_call: TRBJ2-5; v_call: TRBV4-1; cdr3_aa: ASSLGGRGQETQY
j_call: TRBJ1-6; v_call: TRBV28; cdr3_aa: ASSLGQGAVSPLH
j_call: TRBJ1-2; v_call: TRBV10-2; cdr3_aa: ASTGEGSGYT
j_call: TRBJ2-5; v_call: TRBV28; cdr3_aa: ASSPYLETQY
j_call: TRBJ1-2; v_call: TRBV4-3; cdr3_aa: ASSQDLGQGVGYGYT
j_call: TRBJ2-3; v_call: TRBV2; cdr3_aa: ASSGTWRGEPSSTDTQY
j_call: TRBJ1-5; v_call: TRBV19; cdr3_aa: ASSFRDRGLKPQH
j_call: TRBJ2-3; v_call: TRBV29-1; cdr3_aa: SAKIGQGMLY
j_call: TRBJ2-3; v_call: TRBV7-6; cdr3_aa: ASSFQGSTDTQY
j_call: TRBJ2-3; v_call: TRBV5-1; cdr3_aa: ASSLEGQGLTDTQY
j_call: TRBJ2-7; v_call: TRBV29-1; cdr3_aa: SVEQGGTYEQY
j_call: TRBJ2-7; v_call: TRBV2; cdr3_aa: ASTEGTGASYEQY
j_call: TRBJ1-4; v_call: TRBV9; cdr3_aa: ASSVGGPNEKLF